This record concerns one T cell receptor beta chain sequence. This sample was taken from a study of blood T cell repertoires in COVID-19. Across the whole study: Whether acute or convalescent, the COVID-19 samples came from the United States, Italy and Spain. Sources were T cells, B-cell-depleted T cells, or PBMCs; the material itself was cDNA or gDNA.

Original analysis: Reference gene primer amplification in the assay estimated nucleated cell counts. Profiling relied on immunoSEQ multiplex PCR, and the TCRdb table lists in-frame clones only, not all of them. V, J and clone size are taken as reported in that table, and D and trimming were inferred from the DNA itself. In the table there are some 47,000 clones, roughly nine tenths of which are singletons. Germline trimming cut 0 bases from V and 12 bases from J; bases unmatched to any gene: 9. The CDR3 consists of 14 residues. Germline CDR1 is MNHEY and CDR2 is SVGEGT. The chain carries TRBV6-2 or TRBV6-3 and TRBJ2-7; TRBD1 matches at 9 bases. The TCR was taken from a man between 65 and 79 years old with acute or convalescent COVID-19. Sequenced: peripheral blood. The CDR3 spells CASSYSHPGQGMYF. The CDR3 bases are TGTGCCAGCAGTTACTCCCATCCAGGACAGGGGATGTACTTC.